This note documents a single T cell receptor beta chain sequence. What it binds is unknown. The CDR3 runs 14 residues. Trimming pared 5 bases from V and 9 bases from J, leaving 14 bases between. Germline loops: CDR1 LNHDA, CDR2 SQIVND (reference sequence). The record originates from a study of T cell repertoires in cytomegalovirus infection. Study conclusions and caveats: HLA-C-restricted CMV clonotypes gave the most frequent clonotype in two of eight donors.

TCRdb itself ran the reads through MiXCR, one entry per CDR3 protein. The data show 200,000 to 300,000 distinct CDR3 sequences, with roughly 12% seen just once and roughly 1.7% held by the top ten. Source material: PBMCs. J is TRBJ1-6 and V is TRBV19; D remains ambiguous. This receptor was obtained from a human donor in good health (CMV status not recorded). Some clones in this sample may be carry-over from other donors' samples. The CDR3 loop reads CASSPRAGRSPLHF. The CDR3 DNA sequence: TGTGCCAGTAGTCCCCGAGCCGGACGTTCACCCCTCCACTTT.